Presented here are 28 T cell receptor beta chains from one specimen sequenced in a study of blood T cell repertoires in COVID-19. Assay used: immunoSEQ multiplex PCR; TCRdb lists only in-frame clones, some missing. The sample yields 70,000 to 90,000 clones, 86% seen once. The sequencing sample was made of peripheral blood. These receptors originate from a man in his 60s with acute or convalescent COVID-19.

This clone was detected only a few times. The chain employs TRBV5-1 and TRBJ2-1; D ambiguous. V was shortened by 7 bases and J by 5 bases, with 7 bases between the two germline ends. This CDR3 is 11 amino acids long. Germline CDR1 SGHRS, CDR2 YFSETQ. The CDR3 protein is CASRRDNEQFF. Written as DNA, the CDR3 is TGCGCCAGCCGTCGGGACAATGAGCAGTTCTTC.

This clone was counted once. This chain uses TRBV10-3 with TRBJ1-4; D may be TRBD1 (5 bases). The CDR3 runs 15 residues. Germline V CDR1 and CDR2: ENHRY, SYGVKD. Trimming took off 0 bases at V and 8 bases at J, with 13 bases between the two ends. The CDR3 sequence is CAISESKGLDEKLFF. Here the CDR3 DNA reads TGTGCCATCAGTGAGTCGAAGGGGTTAGACGAAAAACTGTTTTTT.

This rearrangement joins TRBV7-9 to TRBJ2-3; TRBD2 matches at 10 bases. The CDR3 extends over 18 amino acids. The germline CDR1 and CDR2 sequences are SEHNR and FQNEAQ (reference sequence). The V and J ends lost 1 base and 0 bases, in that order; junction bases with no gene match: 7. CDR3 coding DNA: TGTGCCAGCAGCTTAGTGTTCCGGACTAGCGGTAGCACAGATACGCAGTATTTT. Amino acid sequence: CASSLVFRTSGSTDTQYF.

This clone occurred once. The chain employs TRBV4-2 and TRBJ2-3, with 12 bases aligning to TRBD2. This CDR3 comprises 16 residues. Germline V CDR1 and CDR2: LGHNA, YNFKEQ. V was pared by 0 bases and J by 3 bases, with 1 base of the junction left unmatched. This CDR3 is CASSQDTSGRTDTQYF. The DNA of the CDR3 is TGTGCCAGCAGCCAAGATACTAGCGGGAGGACAGATACGCAGTATTTT.

CDR3 protein: CASSPSGTLYNSPLHF. The DNA for the CDR3 is TGTGCCAGCTCACCGTCAGGGACACTGTATAATTCACCCCTCCACTTT. The chain has TRBV18 and TRBJ1-6; D might be TRBD1 (6 bases). CDR3 length: 16 amino acids. Looked up from germline, CDR1 is KGHSH and CDR2 is LQKENI. Trimming left V 3 bases short and J 4 bases short, with 13 bases between.

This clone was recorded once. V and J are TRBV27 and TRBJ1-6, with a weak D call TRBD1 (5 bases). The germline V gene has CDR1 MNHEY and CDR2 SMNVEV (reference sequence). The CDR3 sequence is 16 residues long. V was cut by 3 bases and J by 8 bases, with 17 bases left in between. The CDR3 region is CASSLGGGVLDSPLHF. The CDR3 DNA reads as TGTGCCAGCAGTTTGGGGGGAGGAGTACTGGATTCACCCCTCCACTTT.

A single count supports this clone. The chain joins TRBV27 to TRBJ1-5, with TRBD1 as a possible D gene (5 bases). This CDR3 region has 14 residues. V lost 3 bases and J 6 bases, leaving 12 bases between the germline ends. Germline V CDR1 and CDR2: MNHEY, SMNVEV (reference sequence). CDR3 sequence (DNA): TGTGCCAGCAGTTTTAGACAGACAAGTCAGCCCCAGCATTTT. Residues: CASSFRQTSQPQHF.

This CDR3 reads CASSVGQGVTEAFF. Here the CDR3 DNA reads TGTGCCAGCAGCGTAGGACAGGGAGTGACTGAAGCTTTCTTT. The genes are TRBV9 and TRBJ1-1; 7 bases are shared with TRBD1. Germline CDR1 reads SGDLS; CDR2 reads YYNGEE. This CDR3 comprises 14 residues. V was clipped by 0 bases and J by 5 bases; unmatched bases: 4.

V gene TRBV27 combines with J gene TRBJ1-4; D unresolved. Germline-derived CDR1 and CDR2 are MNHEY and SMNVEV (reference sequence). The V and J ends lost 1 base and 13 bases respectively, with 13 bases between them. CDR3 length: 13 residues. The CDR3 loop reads CASSLFGPEGLFF. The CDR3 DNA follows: TGTGCCAGCAGTTTATTCGGCCCCGAGGGACTGTTTTTT.

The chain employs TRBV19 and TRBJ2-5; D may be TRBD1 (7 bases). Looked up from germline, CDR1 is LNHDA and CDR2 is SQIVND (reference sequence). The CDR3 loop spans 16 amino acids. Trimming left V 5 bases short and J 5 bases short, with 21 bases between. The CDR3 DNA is TGTGCCAGTAGTGTAATGAGGGACAGCGCGGGGGAGACCCAGTACTTC. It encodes CASSVMRDSAGETQYF.

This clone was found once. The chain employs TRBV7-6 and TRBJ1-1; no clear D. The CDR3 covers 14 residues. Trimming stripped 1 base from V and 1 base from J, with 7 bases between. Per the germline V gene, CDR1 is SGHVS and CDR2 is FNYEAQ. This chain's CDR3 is CASSLVSGNTEAFF. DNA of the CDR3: TGTGCCAGCAGCTTAGTAAGCGGGAACACTGAAGCTTTCTTT.

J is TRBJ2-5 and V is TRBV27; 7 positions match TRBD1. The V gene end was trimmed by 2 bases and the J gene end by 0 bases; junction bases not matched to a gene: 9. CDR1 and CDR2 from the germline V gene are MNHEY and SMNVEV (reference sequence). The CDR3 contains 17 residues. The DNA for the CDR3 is TGTGCCAGCAGTTTAACGGGACAGAGATATTACCAAGAGACCCAGTACTTC. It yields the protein CASSLTGQRYYQETQYF.

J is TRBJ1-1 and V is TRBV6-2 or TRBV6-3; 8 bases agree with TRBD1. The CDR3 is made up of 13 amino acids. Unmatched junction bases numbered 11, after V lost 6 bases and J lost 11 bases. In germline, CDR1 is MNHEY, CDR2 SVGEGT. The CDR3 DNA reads TGTGCCAGCAGCCTTTGGACAGGGCAAAAGGCTTTCTTT. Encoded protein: CASSLWTGQKAFF.

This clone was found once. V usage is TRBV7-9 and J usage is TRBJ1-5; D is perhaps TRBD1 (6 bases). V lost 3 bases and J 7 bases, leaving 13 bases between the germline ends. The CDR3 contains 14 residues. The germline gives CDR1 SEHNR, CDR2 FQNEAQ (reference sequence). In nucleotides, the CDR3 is TGTGCCAGCAGCTTTGCAGGGGCAGGGCAGCCCCAGCATTTT. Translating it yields CASSFAGAGQPQHF.

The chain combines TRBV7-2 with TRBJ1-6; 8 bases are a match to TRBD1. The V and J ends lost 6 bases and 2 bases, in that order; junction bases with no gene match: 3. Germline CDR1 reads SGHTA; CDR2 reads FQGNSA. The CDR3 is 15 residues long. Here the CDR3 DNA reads TGTGCCAGCAGTCGGACAGGGACCTATAATTCACCCCTCCACTTT. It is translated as CASSRTGTYNSPLHF.

The CDR3 coding sequence is TGTGCCAGCCTCCCCAGGCCAGGTAATGAGCAGTTCTTC. This codes for CASLPRPGNEQFF. The chain recombines TRBV12-3 or TRBV12-4 with TRBJ2-1; D is undetermined. V shed 8 bases and J shed 7 bases, with 15 bases lying between them. The CDR3 has 13 amino acids.

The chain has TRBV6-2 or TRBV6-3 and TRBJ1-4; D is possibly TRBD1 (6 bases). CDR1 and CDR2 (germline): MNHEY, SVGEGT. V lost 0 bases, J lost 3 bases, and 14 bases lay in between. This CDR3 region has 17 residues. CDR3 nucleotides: TGTGCCAGCAGTTACTCGCCCGGACAGCAGCCTAATGAAAAACTGTTTTTT. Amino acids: CASSYSPGQQPNEKLFF.

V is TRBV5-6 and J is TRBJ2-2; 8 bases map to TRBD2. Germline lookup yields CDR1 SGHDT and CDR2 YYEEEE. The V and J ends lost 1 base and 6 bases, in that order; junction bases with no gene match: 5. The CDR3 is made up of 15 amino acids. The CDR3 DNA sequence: TGTGCCAGCAGCTTGAGCGGGAGAAGGGCCGGGGAGCTGTTTTTT. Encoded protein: CASSLSGRRAGELFF.

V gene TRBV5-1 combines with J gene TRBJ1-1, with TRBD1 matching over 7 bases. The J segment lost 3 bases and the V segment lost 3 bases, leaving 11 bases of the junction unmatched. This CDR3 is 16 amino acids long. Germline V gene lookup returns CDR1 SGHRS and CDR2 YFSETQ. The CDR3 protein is CASSSRVTGADTEAFF. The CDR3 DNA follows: TGCGCCAGCAGCTCACGAGTAACAGGGGCGGACACTGAAGCTTTCTTT.

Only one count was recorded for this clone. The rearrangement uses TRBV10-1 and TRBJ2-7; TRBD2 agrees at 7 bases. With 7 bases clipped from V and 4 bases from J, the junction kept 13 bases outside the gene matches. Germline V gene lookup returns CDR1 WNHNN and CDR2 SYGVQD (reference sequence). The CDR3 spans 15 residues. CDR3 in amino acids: CASIRPRLADYEQYF. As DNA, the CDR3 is TGCGCCAGCATACGACCTAGGCTAGCGGATTACGAGCAGTACTTC.

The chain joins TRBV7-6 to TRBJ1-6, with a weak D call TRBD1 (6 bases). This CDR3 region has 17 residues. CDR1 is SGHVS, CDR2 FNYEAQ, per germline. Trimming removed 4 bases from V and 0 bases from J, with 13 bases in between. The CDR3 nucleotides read TGTGCCAGCAGCTCTCAGGACAGAAGCTCCTATAATTCACCCCTCCACTTT. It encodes CASSSQDRSSYNSPLHF.

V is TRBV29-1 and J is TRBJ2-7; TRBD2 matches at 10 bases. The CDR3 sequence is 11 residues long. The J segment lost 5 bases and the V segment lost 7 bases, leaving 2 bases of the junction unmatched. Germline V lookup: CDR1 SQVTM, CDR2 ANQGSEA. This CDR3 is CSAGTSDEQYF. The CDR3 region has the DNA TGCAGCGCTGGGACTAGCGACGAGCAGTACTTC.

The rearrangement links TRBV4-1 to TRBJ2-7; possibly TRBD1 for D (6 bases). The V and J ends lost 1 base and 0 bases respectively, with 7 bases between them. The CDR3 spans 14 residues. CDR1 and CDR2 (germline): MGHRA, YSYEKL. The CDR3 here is CASSQGDTSYEQYF. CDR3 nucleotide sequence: TGCGCCAGCAGCCAAGGGGACACCTCCTACGAGCAGTACTTC.

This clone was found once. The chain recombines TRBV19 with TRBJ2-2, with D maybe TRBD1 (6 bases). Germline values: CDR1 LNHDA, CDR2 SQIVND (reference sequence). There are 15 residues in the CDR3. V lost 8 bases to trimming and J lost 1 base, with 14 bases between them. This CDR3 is CASYPLGQNTGELFF. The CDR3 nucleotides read TGTGCCAGTTATCCGTTGGGACAGAACACCGGGGAGCTGTTTTTT.

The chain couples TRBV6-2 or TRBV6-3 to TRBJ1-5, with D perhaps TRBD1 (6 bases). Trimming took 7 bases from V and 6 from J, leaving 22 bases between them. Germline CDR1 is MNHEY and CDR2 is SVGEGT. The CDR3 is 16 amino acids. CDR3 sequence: CASTPEYTGRIQPQHF. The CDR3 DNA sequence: TGTGCCAGCACCCCCGAGTATACAGGGCGCATTCAGCCCCAGCATTTT.

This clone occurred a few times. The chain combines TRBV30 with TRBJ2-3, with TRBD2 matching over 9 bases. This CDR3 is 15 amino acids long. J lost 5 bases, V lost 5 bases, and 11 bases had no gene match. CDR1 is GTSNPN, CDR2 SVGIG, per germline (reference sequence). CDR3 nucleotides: TGTGCCTGGGCCAATAGCGGGAGTAGAGTAGATACGCAGTATTTT. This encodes CAWANSGSRVDTQYF.

The CDR3: CASSLGGGGRNEQFF. CDR3 coding DNA: TGTGCCAGCAGCCTGGGGGGCGGGGGAAGAAATGAGCAGTTCTTC. The chain joins TRBV7-9 to TRBJ2-1; D may be TRBD2 (7 bases). This CDR3 is built from 15 residues. Germline V gene lookup returns CDR1 SEHNR and CDR2 FQNEAQ (reference sequence). Trimming shortened V by 5 bases and J by 7 bases, and 18 bases separated the two germline ends.

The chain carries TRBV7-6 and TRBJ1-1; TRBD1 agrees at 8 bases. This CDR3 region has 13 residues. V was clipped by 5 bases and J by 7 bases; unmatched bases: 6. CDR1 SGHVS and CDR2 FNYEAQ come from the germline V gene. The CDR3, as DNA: TGTGCCAGCAGCACAATAACAGGGGGTGAAGCTTTCTTT. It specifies CASSTITGGEAFF.